Presented here are 9 T cell receptor beta chains from one specimen sequenced in a study of blood T cell repertoires in COVID-19. Measured with immunoSEQ multiplex PCR; TCRdb has only the in-frame clones, and not every one. The repertoire holds fewer than 250,000 clones, with 90% as singletons. The sequencing input was PBMCs or T cells enriched from blood (not recorded which). The receptors stem from a man aged 50-59 years who had been exposed to COVID-19.

This chain uses TRBV2 with TRBJ1-4, with D hard to call. CDR3 length equals 16 residues. Germline-derived CDR1 and CDR2 are SNHLY and FYNNEI. V lost 0 bases and J 0 bases, leaving 8 bases between the germline ends. In DNA, the CDR3 is TGTGCCAGCAGTGAAGCGCTTCGGTCAACTAATGAAAAACTGTTTTTT. Encoded protein: CASSEALRSTNEKLFF.

CDR3 nucleotides: TGTGCCTGGAGTCCGTACAATGAGCAGTTCTTC. Translating it yields CAWSPYNEQFF. The chain couples TRBV30 to TRBJ2-1; D not resolved. This CDR3 has 11 residues. CDR1 and CDR2 (germline): GTSNPN, SVGIG (reference sequence). Between the trimmed V and J ends, which lost 2 bases and 4 bases, there was a span of 3 bases.

About this clone: The sample has other DNA sequences that encode this CDR3 too. The J gene is TRBJ1-5, the V gene TRBV5-1; the D is unclear. Germline V gene data show CDR1 as SGHRS and CDR2 as YFSETQ. Trimming removed 0 bases at V and 1 base at J, with 5 bases between. CDR3 length equals 14 residues. The CDR3 sequence: CASSLDSSNQPQHF. The DNA for the CDR3 is TGCGCCAGCAGCTTGGATTCGAGCAATCAGCCCCAGCATTTT.

This chain uses TRBV28 with TRBJ1-4; 8 positions agree with TRBD1. The J segment lost 8 bases and the V segment lost 4 bases, leaving 9 bases of the junction unmatched. This CDR3 region has 15 residues. CDR1 MDHEN and CDR2 SYDVKM come from the germline V gene. The chain's CDR3 is CASSSSGGAREKLFF. In DNA form, the CDR3 reads TGTGCCAGCAGTTCCTCAGGGGGCGCGAGGGAAAAACTGTTTTTT.

This CDR3 reads CASSPTSGTYNEQFF. In DNA form, the CDR3 reads TGTGCCAGCAGCCCGACTAGCGGGACATACAATGAGCAGTTCTTC. The chain combines TRBV5-4 with TRBJ2-1; 11 bases map to TRBD2. This CDR3 has 15 amino acids. Germline V gene sequence: CDR1 SGHNT, CDR2 YYREEE (reference sequence). With V trimmed by 4 bases and J by 4 bases, 4 bases remained unmatched.

The chain uses TRBV12-3 or TRBV12-4 and TRBJ1-2; 8 nucleotides match TRBD1. This CDR3 contains 13 residues. V trimming: 7 bases; J trimming: 8 bases; junction bases outside the gene matches: 9. The CDR3 reads CASTPDRVGGYTF. CDR3 DNA sequence: TGTGCCAGCACCCCGGACAGGGTGGGAGGCTACACCTTC.

The rearrangement joins TRBV9 to TRBJ1-1; 7 bases fit TRBD1. Losses at the gene ends were 7 bases for V and 1 base for J; bases not matched to a gene: 10. This CDR3 is built from 15 residues. The V gene's germline CDR1 is SGDLS and CDR2 YYNGEE. CDR3 residues: CASSPLTGANTEAFF. CDR3 coding DNA: TGTGCCAGCTCCCCCTTAACAGGGGCGAACACTGAAGCTTTCTTT.

In this sample, this clone turned up once. The V gene is TRBV27, the J gene TRBJ2-3; 9 positions agree with TRBD2. The CDR3 runs to 16 residues. V gave up 2 bases and J gave up 6 bases; unmatched junction bases: 9. The germline gives CDR1 MNHEY, CDR2 SMNVEV (reference sequence). The CDR3 sequence is CASSLIAGAGSDTQYF. In DNA form, the CDR3 reads TGTGCCAGCAGTTTAATAGCGGGAGCGGGTTCGGATACGCAGTATTTT.

The V gene is TRBV6-5, the J gene TRBJ1-1, with D unclear. V was clipped by 5 bases and J by 0 bases, with 10 bases between them. The CDR3 totals 14 residues. Looked up from germline, CDR1 is MNHEY and CDR2 is SVGAGI. The CDR3 sequence: CASSPHTVNTEAFF. CDR3 coding DNA: TGTGCCAGCAGTCCTCATACAGTGAACACTGAAGCTTTCTTT.